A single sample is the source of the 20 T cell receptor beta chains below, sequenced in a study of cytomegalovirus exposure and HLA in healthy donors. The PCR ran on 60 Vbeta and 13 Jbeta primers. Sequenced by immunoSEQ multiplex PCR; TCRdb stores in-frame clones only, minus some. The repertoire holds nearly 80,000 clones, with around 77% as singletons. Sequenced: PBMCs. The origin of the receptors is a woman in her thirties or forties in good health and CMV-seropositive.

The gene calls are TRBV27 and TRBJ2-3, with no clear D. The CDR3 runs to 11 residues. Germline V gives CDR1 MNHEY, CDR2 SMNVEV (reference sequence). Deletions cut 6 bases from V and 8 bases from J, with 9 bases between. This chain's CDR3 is CASSLGGTQYF. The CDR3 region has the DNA TGTGCCAGCAGCCTTGGCGGTACGCAGTATTTT.

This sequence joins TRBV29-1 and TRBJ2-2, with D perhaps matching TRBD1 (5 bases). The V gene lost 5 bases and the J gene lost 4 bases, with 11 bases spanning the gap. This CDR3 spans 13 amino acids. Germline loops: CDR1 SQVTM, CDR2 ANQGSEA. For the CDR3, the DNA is TGCAGCGTTTCTCAGGGCGGCACCGGGGAGCTGTTTTTT. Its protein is CSVSQGGTGELFF.

The CDR3, as DNA: TGTGCCAGCAGTTGGGGGACAGGGGGAACCTGGAACACTGAAGCTTTCTTT. Translating gives CASSWGTGGTWNTEAFF. The chain joins TRBV28 to TRBJ1-1; 11 bases agree with TRBD1. Germline CDR1 is MDHEN and CDR2 is SYDVKM. The CDR3 runs to 17 residues. Unmatched junction bases numbered 8, after V lost 4 bases and J lost 1 base.

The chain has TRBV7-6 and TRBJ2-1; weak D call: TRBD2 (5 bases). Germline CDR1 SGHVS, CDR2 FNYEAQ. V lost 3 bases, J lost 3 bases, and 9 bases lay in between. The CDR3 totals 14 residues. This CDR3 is CASSFSDNYNEQFF. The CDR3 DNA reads TGTGCCAGCAGCTTTAGCGATAACTACAATGAGCAGTTCTTC.

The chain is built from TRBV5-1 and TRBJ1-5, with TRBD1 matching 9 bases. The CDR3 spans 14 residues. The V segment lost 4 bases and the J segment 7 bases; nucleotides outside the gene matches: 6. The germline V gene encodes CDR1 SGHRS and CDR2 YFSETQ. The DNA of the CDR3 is TGCGCCAGCAGCGCGGACAGGGGTACCCAGCCCCAGCATTTT. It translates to CASSADRGTQPQHF.

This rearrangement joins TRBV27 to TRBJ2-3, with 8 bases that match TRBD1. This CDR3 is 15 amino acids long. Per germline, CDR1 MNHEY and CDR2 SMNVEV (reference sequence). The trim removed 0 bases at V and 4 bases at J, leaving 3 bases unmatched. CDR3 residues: CASSLSSGGADTQYF. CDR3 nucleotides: TGTGCCAGCAGTTTATCGTCAGGGGGCGCAGATACGCAGTATTTT.

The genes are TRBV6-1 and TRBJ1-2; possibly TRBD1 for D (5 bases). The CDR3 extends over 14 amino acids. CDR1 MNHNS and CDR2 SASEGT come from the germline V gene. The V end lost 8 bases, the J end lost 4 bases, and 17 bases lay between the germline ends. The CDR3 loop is CASLNSGGGYGYTF. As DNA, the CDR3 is TGTGCCAGCCTCAATAGTGGGGGAGGCTATGGCTACACCTTC.

The chain's CDR3 is CASSSPDISSYEQYF. CDR3 nucleotides: TGTGCCAGCAGTAGTCCGGACATAAGCTCCTACGAGCAGTACTTC. J is TRBJ2-7 and V is TRBV6-1; a possible D gene is TRBD1 (5 bases). V lost 5 bases and J lost 0, with 14 bases in between. From germline, CDR1 is MNHNS and CDR2 SASEGT. This CDR3 is 15 amino acids long.

Written as DNA, the CDR3 is TGTGCCAGCAGCGTAGGGGCAGGGGATCAGCCCCAGCATTTT. Protein sequence: CASSVGAGDQPQHF. The chain uses TRBV9 and TRBJ1-5; the D gene is possibly TRBD1 (6 bases). Per the germline V gene, CDR1 is SGDLS and CDR2 is YYNGEE. The CDR3 is 14 residues long. V lost 0 bases to trimming and J lost 5 bases, with 9 bases between them.

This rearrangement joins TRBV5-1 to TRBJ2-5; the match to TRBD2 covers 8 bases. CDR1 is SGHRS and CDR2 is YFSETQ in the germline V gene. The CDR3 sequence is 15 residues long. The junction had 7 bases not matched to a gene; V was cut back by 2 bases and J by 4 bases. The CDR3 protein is CASSFPGAGVETQYF. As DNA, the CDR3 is TGCGCCAGCAGCTTTCCGGGAGCGGGAGTAGAGACCCAGTACTTC.

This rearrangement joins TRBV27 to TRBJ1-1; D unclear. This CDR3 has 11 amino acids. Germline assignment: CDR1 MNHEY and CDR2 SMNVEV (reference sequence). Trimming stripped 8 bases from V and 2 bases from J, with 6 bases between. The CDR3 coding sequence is TGTGCCAGCCAGCGAAACACTGAAGCTTTCTTT. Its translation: CASQRNTEAFF.

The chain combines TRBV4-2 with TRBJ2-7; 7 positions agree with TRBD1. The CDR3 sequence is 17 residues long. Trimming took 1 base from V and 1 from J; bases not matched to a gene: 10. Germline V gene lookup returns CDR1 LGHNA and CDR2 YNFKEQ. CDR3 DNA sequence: TGTGCCAGCAGCCAAGTAATGAGGGGACAGATATCCTACGAGCAGTACTTC. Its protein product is CASSQVMRGQISYEQYF.

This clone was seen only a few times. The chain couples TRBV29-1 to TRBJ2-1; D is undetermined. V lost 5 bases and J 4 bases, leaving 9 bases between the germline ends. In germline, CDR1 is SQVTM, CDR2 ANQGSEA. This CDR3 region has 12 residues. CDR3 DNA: TGCAGCGTTTGGAACGGGTACAATGAGCAGTTCTTC. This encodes CSVWNGYNEQFF.

In DNA, the CDR3 is TGTGCCAGTATCGGGTTCAGACCCGAGAACACCGGGGAGCTGTTTTTT. Its translation is CASIGFRPENTGELFF. V usage is TRBV19 and J usage is TRBJ2-2; D is uncertain. Germline CDR1 LNHDA, CDR2 SQIVND (reference sequence). The CDR3 consists of 16 residues. V was clipped by 7 bases and J by 1 base, with 16 bases between them. Drawing the rest from reference TRBV19 and TRBJ2-2, the complete variable domain is DGGITQSPKYLFRKEGQNVTLSCEQNLNHDAMYWYRQDPGQGLRLIYYSQIVNDFQKGDIAEGYSVSREKKESFPLTVTSAQKNPTAFYLCASIGFRPENTGELFFGEGSRLTVL.

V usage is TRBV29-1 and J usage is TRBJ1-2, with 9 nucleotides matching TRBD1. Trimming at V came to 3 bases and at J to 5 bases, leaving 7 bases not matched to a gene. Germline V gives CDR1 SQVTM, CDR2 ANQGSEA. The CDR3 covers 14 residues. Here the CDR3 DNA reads TGCAGCGTTGACCCGGGACAGGGAGGGTATGGCTACACCTTC. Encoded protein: CSVDPGQGGYGYTF.

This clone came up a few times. CDR3 in amino acids: CASSSGTAIQYF. CDR3 sequence (DNA): TGCGCCAGCAGCTCTGGGACAGCCATTCAGTACTTC. V and J are TRBV5-1 and TRBJ2-4, with 7 bases that match TRBD1. V gave up 3 bases and J gave up 9 bases; unmatched junction bases: 3. Germline CDR1 and CDR2: SGHRS and YFSETQ. The CDR3 loop spans 12 amino acids. Using reference TRBV5-1 and TRBJ2-4 for the parts outside the CDR3, the full variable domain is KAGVTQTPRYLIKTRGQQVTLSCSPISGHRSVSWYQQTPGQGLQFLFEYFSETQRNKGNFPGRFSGRQFSNSRSEMNVSTLELGDSALYLCASSSGTAIQYFGAGTRLSVL.

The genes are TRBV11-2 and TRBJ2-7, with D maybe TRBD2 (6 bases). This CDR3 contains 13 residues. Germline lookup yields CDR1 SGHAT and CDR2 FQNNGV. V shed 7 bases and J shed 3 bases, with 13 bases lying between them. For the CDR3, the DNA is TGTGCCAGCAATCACGGCGGGAACTACGAGCAGTACTTC. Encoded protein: CASNHGGNYEQYF.

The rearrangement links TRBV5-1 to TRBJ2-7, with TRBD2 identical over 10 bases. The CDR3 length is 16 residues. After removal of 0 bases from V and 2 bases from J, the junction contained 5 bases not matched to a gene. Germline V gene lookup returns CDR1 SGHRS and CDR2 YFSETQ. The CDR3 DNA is TGCGCCAGCAGCTTGGATAGCGGGGGGACACCCTACGAGCAGTACTTC. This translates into CASSLDSGGTPYEQYF.

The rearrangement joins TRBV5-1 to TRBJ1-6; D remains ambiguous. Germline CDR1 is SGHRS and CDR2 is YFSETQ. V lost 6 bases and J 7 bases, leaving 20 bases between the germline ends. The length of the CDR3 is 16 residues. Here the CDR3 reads CASTTTILTENSPLHF. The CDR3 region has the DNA TGCGCCAGCACTACTACAATTTTGACTGAGAATTCACCCCTCCACTTT. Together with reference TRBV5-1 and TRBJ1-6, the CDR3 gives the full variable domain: KAGVTQTPRYLIKTRGQQVTLSCSPISGHRSVSWYQQTPGQGLQFLFEYFSETQRNKGNFPGRFSGRQFSNSRSEMNVSTLELGDSALYLCASTTTILTENSPLHFGNGTRLTVT.

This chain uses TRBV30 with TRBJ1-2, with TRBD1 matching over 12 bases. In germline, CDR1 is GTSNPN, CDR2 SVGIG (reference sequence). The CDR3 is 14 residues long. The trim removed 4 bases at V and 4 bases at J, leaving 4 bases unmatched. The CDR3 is CAWKRDRGPYGYTF. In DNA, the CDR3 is TGTGCCTGGAAAAGGGACAGGGGGCCCTATGGCTACACCTTC. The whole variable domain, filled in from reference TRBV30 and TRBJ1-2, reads SQTIHQWPATLVQPVGSPLSLECTVEGTSNPNLYWYRQAAGRGLQLLFYSVGIGQISSEVPQNLSASRPQDRQFILSSKKLLLSDSGFYLCAWKRDRGPYGYTFGSGTRLTVV.